The clone carrying this T cell receptor beta chain was picked up a small number of times. The antigen remains unidentified. Per the germline V gene, CDR1 is GTSNPN and CDR2 is SVGIG (reference sequence). J was trimmed by 2 bases and V by 0 bases; bases with no gene match: 10. The CDR3 has 18 amino acids. Measured with immunoSEQ multiplex PCR; TCRdb has only the in-frame clones, and not every one. The sample holds about 140,000 clones, around 92% seen once. This sample is drawn from a study of T cell responses to AZD1222 COVID-19 vaccine. Study results and limitations: The donor cohort was predominantly white British with a female majority, and clonal diversity may have been underestimated. Samples come after the peak T cell response, not at day 14.

The study pooled second doses at about 4 or about 12 weeks. The material was peripheral blood, obtained 28 days after the second AZD1222 dose. The genes are TRBV30 and TRBJ2-1, with TRBD2 identical over 10 bases. The sequence derives from an adult who received the AZD1222 COVID-19 vaccine. CDR3 sequence reads: CAWSVGHGLAGAYNEQFF. The CDR3 nucleotides are TGTGCCTGGAGTGTAGGCCATGGGCTAGCGGGAGCCTACAATGAGCAGTTCTTC.